A single sample gave rise to the 17 T cell receptor beta chains below, sequenced in a study of blood T cell repertoires in COVID-19. Some clones are missing from TCRdb's copy, which holds only in-frame ones; the method was immunoSEQ multiplex PCR. The table shows 150,000 to 190,000 clones, with approximately 80% occurring only once. Sequenced input: peripheral blood. These receptors were collected from a woman at least 80 years old with acute or convalescent COVID-19.

The CDR3 loop is CASSESGTKGAFF. DNA for the CDR3: TGTGCCAGCAGTGAATCGGGGACAAAAGGGGCTTTCTTT. The chain couples TRBV25-1 to TRBJ1-1; D possibly corresponds to TRBD1 (6 bases). In germline, CDR1 is MGHDK, CDR2 SYGVNS. This CDR3 comprises 13 residues. Between the trimmed V and J ends, which lost 1 base and 11 bases, there was a span of 14 bases. Supplemented by reference TRBV25-1 and TRBJ1-1, the full variable domain reads EADIYQTPRYLVIGTGKKITLECSQTMGHDKMYWYQQDPGMELHLIHYSYGVNSTEKGDLSSESTVSRIRTEHFPLTLESARPSHTSQYLCASSESGTKGAFFGQGTRLTVV.

The genes are TRBV5-1 and TRBJ2-1; TRBD2 agrees at 13 bases. The CDR3 has 16 residues. The V segment lost 4 bases and the J segment 6 bases; nucleotides outside the gene matches: 7. In germline, CDR1 is SGHRS, CDR2 YFSETQ. The CDR3 bases are TGCGCCAGCAGCGGGCCGGGACTAGCGGGAACCAATGAGCAGTTCTTC. Protein sequence: CASSGPGLAGTNEQFF.

The rearrangement links TRBV11-2 to TRBJ1-5; maybe TRBD1 (6 bases). The germline V and J ends were trimmed by 5 bases and 8 bases, with 19 bases remaining between them. Germline V CDR1 and CDR2: SGHAT, FQNNGV. This CDR3 has 15 amino acids. For the CDR3, the DNA is TGTGCCAGCAGCCTACGACGGGGGGCCGGGGAGCCCCAGCATTTT. Translation: CASSLRRGAGEPQHF.

The chain employs TRBV7-3 and TRBJ1-2; 7 bases agree with TRBD1. Germline CDR1 and CDR2: SGHTA and FQGTGA. Trimming took 4 bases from V and 6 from J; bases not matched to a gene: 5. The CDR3 is 13 residues long. CDR3 residues: CASSSGQGDGYTF. CDR3 nucleotides: TGTGCCAGCAGCTCAGGGCAGGGGGATGGCTACACCTTC.

The chain combines TRBV5-6 with TRBJ1-1; TRBD1 matches 9 bases. The ends lost 7 bases at V and 4 bases at J; junction bases unmatched: 8. Per germline, CDR1 SGHDT and CDR2 YYEEEE. The CDR3 extends over 14 amino acids. DNA of the CDR3: TGTGCCAGCGGGACAGGGACAGTATCCACTGAAGCTTTCTTT. It yields the protein CASGTGTVSTEAFF.

V and J are TRBV19 and TRBJ1-5, with D unresolved. The CDR3 is 15 amino acids. Trimming left V 8 bases short and J 0 bases short, with 14 bases between. The germline V gene encodes CDR1 LNHDA and CDR2 SQIVND (reference sequence). In nucleotides, the CDR3 is TGTGCCAGTTTTCCGGCGGGGTTTAGCAATCAGCCCCAGCATTTT. This sequence encodes CASFPAGFSNQPQHF.

This chain joins TRBV18 and TRBJ1-3; tentatively, D is TRBD1 (6 bases). V gave up 1 base and J gave up 2 bases, with 9 bases separating them. The CDR3 spans 15 residues. The germline V gene has CDR1 KGHSH and CDR2 LQKENI. CDR3 DNA: TGTGCCAGCTCACCACGGGAGGGGGCTGGAAACACCATATATTTT. It codes for CASSPREGAGNTIYF.

The rearrangement uses TRBV7-2 and TRBJ1-2; weak D call: TRBD1 (5 bases). The CDR3 is 13 residues long. Trimming left V 7 bases short and J 6 bases short, with 15 bases between. Germline assignment: CDR1 SGHTA and CDR2 FQGNSA. CDR3 in amino acids: CASTPQSRDGYTF. The CDR3 bases are TGTGCCAGCACCCCTCAATCCAGGGATGGCTACACCTTC.

V and J are TRBV19 and TRBJ1-5, with D perhaps matching TRBD1 (5 bases). This CDR3 has 13 amino acids. Trimming removed 10 bases from V and 7 bases from J, with 17 bases in between. Germline V CDR1 and CDR2: LNHDA, SQIVND (reference sequence). The CDR3, as DNA: TGTGCCACCAACGGTCAGGGTCTCCAGCCCCAGCATTTT. Translation: CATNGQGLQPQHF.

The chain joins TRBV2 to TRBJ1-2; no definite D call. CDR1 and CDR2 (germline): SNHLY, FYNNEI. The CDR3 runs to 14 residues. V lost 6 bases and J lost 6, with 17 bases in between. The CDR3 bases are TGTGCCAGCAGAAACAGCGTGTTGAGGGATGGCTACACCTTC. Translated: CASRNSVLRDGYTF.

This clone was observed a few times. This chain uses TRBV13 with TRBJ2-7; 9 bases are shared with TRBD1. V lost 5 bases to trimming and J lost 4 bases; unmatched junction nucleotides: 12. The CDR3 has 16 residues. Germline V gives CDR1 PRHDT, CDR2 FYEKMQ (reference sequence). In nucleotides, the CDR3 is TGTGCCAGCAGCCCTAAAGTTCGGGACAGGGATTACGAGCAGTACTTC. Translation: CASSPKVRDRDYEQYF. The full variable domain, rest sourced from reference TRBV13 and TRBJ2-7, is AAGVIQSPRHLIKEKRETATLKCYPIPRHDTVYWYQQGPGQDPQFLISFYEKMQSDKGSIPDRFSAQQFSDYHSELNMSSLELGDSALYFCASSPKVRDRDYEQYFGPGTRLTVT.

The chain is built from TRBV7-2 and TRBJ2-7; TRBD1 aligns across 8 bases. The V gene end was trimmed by 5 bases and the J gene end by 0 bases; junction bases not matched to a gene: 6. This CDR3 comprises 15 residues. Germline V CDR1 and CDR2: SGHTA, FQGNSA. The CDR3 region is CASSNRQGNSYEQYF. The CDR3 DNA reads as TGTGCCAGCAGCAATCGACAGGGGAACTCCTACGAGCAGTACTTC.

This chain joins TRBV28 and TRBJ2-7, with 8 bases lining up with TRBD1. Trimming took 5 bases from V and 0 from J; bases not matched to a gene: 3. There are 14 residues in the CDR3. Per germline, CDR1 MDHEN and CDR2 SYDVKM. The chain's CDR3 is CASSRQGTSYEQYF. CDR3 DNA sequence: TGTGCCAGCAGTAGACAGGGGACCTCCTACGAGCAGTACTTC. Full variable domain (missing parts from reference TRBV28 and TRBJ2-7): DVKVTQSSRYLVKRTGEKVFLECVQDMDHENMFWYRQDPGLGLRLIYFSYDVKMKEKGDIPEGYSVSREKKERFSLILESASTNQTSMYLCASSRQGTSYEQYFGPGTRLTVT.

The V call is TRBV4-1, the J call TRBJ2-1; 10 bases are shared with TRBD1. The CDR3 totals 14 residues. Germline CDR1 reads MGHRA; CDR2 reads YSYEKL. Trimming cost V 5 bases and J 3 bases; bases outside gene matches: 1. This chain's CDR3 is CASSGDRGYNEQFF. The CDR3 DNA follows: TGCGCCAGCAGCGGGGACAGGGGCTACAATGAGCAGTTCTTC.

The chain links TRBV6-2 or TRBV6-3 to TRBJ2-2; TRBD2 agrees at 8 bases. CDR1 and CDR2 from the germline V gene are MNHEY and SVGEGT. V was clipped by 3 bases and J by 2 bases; unmatched bases: 2. The CDR3 sequence is 15 residues long. For the CDR3, the DNA is TGTGCCAGCAGTTATCGGGGGGGCAACACCGGGGAGCTGTTTTTT. Translation gives CASSYRGGNTGELFF.

This clone came up a few times. The chain employs TRBV5-1 and TRBJ2-2; D is undetermined. Germline CDR1 reads SGHRS; CDR2 reads YFSETQ. The length of the CDR3 is 14 residues. Trimming stripped 0 bases from V and 1 base from J, with 4 bases between. The CDR3, as DNA: TGCGCCAGCAGCTTGGCGGGGAACACCGGGGAGCTGTTTTTT. Its translation is CASSLAGNTGELFF.

This clone was detected only a few times. CDR3 in amino acids: CASSSPRGRNSPLHF. CDR3 bases: TGTGCCAGCAGTTCTCCCCGTGGGCGAAATTCACCCCTCCACTTT. The chain uses TRBV6-2 or TRBV6-3 and TRBJ1-6, with D hard to call. The CDR3 runs to 15 residues. CDR1 and CDR2 from the germline V gene are MNHEY and SVGEGT. Trimming took 4 bases from V and 7 from J, leaving 14 bases between them.